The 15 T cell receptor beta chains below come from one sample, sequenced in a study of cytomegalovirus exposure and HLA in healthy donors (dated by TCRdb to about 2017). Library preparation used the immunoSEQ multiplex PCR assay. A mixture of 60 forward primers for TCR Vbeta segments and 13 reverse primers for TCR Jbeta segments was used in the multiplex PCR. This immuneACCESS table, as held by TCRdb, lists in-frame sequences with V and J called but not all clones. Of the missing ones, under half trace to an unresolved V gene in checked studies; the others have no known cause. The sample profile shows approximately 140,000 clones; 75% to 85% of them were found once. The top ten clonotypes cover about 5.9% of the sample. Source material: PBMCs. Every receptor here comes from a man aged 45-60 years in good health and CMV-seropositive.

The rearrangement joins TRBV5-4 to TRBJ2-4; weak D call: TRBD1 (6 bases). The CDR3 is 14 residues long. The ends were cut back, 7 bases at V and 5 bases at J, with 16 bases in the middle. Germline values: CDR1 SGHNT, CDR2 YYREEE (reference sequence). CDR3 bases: TGTGCCAGCCATCCATGGGACAAGGAAAACATTCAGTACTTC. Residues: CASHPWDKENIQYF.

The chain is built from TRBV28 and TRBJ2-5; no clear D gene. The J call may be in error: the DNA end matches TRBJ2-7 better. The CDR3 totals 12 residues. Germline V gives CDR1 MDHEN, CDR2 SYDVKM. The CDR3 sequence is CASSSRSYEQYF. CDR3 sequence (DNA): TGTGCCAGCAGTTCTCGGTCCTACGAGCAGTACTTC.

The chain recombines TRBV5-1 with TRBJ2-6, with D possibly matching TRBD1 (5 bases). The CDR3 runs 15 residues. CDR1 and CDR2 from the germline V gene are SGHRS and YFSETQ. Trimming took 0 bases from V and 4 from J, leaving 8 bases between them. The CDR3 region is CASSLGAGGANVLTF. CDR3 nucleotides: TGCGCCAGCAGCTTGGGGGCAGGGGGGGCCAACGTCCTGACTTTC.

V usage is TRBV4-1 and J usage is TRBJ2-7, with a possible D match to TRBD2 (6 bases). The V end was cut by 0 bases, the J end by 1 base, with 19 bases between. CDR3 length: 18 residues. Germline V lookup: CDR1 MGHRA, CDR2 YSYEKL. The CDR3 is CASSQDSGGRGLSYEQYF. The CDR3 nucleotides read TGCGCCAGCAGCCAAGATTCCGGGGGTCGGGGACTGTCCTACGAGCAGTACTTC.

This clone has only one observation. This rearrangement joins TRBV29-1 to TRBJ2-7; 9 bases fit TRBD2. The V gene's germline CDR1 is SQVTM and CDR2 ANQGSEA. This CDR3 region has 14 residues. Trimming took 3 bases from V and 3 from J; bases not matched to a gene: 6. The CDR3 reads CSVELGREGYEQYF. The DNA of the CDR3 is TGCAGCGTTGAGTTAGGGCGGGAGGGCTACGAGCAGTACTTC.

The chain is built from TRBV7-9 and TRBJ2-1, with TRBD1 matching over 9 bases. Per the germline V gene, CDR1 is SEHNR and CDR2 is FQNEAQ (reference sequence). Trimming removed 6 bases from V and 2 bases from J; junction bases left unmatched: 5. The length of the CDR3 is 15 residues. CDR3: CASRSTGGAYNEQFF. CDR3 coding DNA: TGTGCCAGCAGATCTACAGGGGGCGCCTACAATGAGCAGTTCTTC.

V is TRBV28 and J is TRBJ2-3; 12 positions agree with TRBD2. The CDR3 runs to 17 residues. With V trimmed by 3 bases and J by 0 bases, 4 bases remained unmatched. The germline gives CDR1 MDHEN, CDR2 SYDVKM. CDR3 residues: CASSFLAGGLSTDTQYF. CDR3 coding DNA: TGTGCCAGCAGTTTTCTAGCGGGAGGGCTAAGCACAGATACGCAGTATTTT.

The CDR3 sequence is CASSYSADLNTEAFF. DNA of the CDR3: TGTGCCAGCAGTTACTCGGCAGACTTGAACACTGAAGCTTTCTTT. The gene calls are TRBV6-5 and TRBJ1-1; D ambiguous. This CDR3 is built from 15 residues. Trimming removed 0 bases from V and 0 bases from J, with 8 bases in between. Germline V gene lookup returns CDR1 MNHEY and CDR2 SVGAGI.

CDR3 amino acids: CASSLYNEQFF. The CDR3 DNA is TGTGCCAGCAGCTTGTACAATGAGCAGTTCTTC. J is TRBJ2-1 and V is TRBV2; D remains ambiguous. Trimming pared 6 bases from V and 4 bases from J, leaving 4 bases between. Germline CDR1 and CDR2: SNHLY and FYNNEI. This CDR3 contains 11 residues.

This chain's CDR3 is CASRLTGGDYGYTF. The CDR3 nucleotides are TGTGCCAGCAGGCTGACAGGGGGCGACTATGGCTACACCTTC. The chain uses TRBV6-1 and TRBJ1-2; 10 bases are a match to TRBD1. Germline assignment: CDR1 MNHNS and CDR2 SASEGT. V trimming: 6 bases; J trimming: 3 bases; junction bases outside the gene matches: 4. CDR3 length: 14 amino acids.

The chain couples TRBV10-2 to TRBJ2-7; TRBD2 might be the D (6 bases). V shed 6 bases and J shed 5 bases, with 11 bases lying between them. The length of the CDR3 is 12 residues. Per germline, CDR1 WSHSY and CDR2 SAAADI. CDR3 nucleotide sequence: TGCGCCAGCAGGACTAGGGCTGACGAGCAGTACTTC. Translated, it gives CASRTRADEQYF.

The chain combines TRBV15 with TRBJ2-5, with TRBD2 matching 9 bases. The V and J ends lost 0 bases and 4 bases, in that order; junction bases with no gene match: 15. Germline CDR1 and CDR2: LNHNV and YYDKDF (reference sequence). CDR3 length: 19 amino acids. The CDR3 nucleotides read TGTGCCACCAGCAGAGAGGGTATGGGGGCGGGAGGGCCAGGAGAGACCCAGTACTTC. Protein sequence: CATSREGMGAGGPGETQYF.

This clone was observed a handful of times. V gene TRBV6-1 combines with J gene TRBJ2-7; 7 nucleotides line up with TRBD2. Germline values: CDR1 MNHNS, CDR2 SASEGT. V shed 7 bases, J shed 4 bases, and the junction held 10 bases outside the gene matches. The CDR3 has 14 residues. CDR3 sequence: CASTTRAGAYEQYF. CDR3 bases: TGTGCCAGCACCACTCGGGCGGGAGCGTACGAGCAGTACTTC.

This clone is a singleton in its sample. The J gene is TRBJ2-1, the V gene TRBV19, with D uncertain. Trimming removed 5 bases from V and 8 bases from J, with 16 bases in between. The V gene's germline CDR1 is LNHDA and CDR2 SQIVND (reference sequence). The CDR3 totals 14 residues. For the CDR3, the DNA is TGTGCCAGTAGTCCCCCCCATATATTAGATGAGCAGTTCTTC. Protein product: CASSPPHILDEQFF.

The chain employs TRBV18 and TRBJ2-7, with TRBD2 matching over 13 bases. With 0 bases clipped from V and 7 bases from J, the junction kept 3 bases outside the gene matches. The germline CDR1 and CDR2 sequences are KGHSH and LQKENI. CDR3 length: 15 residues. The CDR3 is CASSPPGTSGIEQYF. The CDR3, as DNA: TGTGCCAGCTCACCACCCGGGACTAGCGGGATTGAGCAGTACTTC. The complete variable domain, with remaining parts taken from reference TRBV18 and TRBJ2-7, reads NAGVMQNPRHLVRRRGQEARLRCSPMKGHSHVYWYRQLPEEGLKFMVYLQKENIIDESGMPKERFSAEFPKEGPSILRIQQVVRGDSAAYFCASSPPGTSGIEQYFGPGTRLTVT.